This is a list of T cell receptor beta chains from one sample in a study of T cell responses to AZD1222 COVID-19 vaccine. Clones were read by immunoSEQ multiplex PCR, and TCRdb kept only the in-frame ones, dropping some. The data contain approximately 110,000 clones, 89% of them singletons. The material sequenced was peripheral blood, taken 28 days after the second AZD1222 dose. These receptors all come from an adult who received the AZD1222 COVID-19 vaccine. Each CDR3 is given with its conserved first and last residue.

v_gene: TRBV28
j_gene: TRBJ2-7
CDR3aa: CATTNSGSSSYEQYF

v_gene: TRBV5-1
j_gene: TRBJ2-3
CDR3aa: CASSLAPSGRDTQYF

v_gene: TRBV28
j_gene: TRBJ1-5
CDR3aa: CASSLYRAGAQPQHF

v_gene: TRBV25-1
j_gene: TRBJ1-4
CDR3aa: CASSDYYRSANEKLFF

v_gene: TRBV19
j_gene: TRBJ2-7
CDR3aa: CASSPRQGAARKQYF

v_gene: TRBV5-1
j_gene: TRBJ1-1
CDR3aa: CASSPGRLNTEAFF

v_gene: TRBV5-5
j_gene: TRBJ1-2
CDR3aa: CASSLELSYGYTF

v_gene: TRBV9
j_gene: TRBJ2-7
CDR3aa: CASSVEPSGSYEQYF

v_gene: TRBV7-2
j_gene: TRBJ2-5
CDR3aa: CAITTSPRGETQYF

v_gene: TRBV28
j_gene: TRBJ2-3
CDR3aa: CASSLPWRWTGSTDTQYF

v_gene: TRBV5-4
j_gene: TRBJ1-3
CDR3aa: CASSLDQGNTIYF

v_gene: TRBV5-4
j_gene: TRBJ2-1
CDR3aa: CASSFRQSSYNEQFF

v_gene: TRBV18
j_gene: TRBJ1-5
CDR3aa: CASSPSTAQPQHF